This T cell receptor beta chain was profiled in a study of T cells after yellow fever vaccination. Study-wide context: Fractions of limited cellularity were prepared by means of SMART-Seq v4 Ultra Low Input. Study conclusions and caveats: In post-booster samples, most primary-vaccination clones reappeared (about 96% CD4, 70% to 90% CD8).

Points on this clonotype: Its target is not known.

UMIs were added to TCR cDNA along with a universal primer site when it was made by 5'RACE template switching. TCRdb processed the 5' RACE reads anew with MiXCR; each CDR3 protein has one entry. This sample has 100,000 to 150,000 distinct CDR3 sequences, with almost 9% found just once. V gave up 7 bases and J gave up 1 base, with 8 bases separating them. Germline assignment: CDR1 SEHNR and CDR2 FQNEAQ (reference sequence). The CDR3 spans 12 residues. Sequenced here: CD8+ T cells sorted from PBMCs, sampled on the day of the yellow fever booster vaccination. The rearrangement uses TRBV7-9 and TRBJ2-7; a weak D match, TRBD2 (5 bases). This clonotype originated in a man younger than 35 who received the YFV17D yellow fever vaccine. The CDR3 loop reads CASTGNSYEQYF. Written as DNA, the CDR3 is TGTGCCAGCACCGGGAATTCCTACGAGCAGTACTTC. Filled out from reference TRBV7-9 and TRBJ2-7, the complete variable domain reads DTGVSQNPRHKITKRGQNVTFRCDPISEHNRLYWYRQTLGQGPEFLTYFQNEAQLEKSRLLSDRFSAERPKGSFSTLEIQRTEQGDSAMYLCASTGNSYEQYFGPGTRLTVT.